The 15 T cell receptor beta chains presented below share a single source sample, sequenced in a study of CD8 T cells in Susac syndrome. RNA in amounts of about 0.45 to 1 ug was reverse transcribed with random hexamers. In TCRdb, the immunoSEQ multiplex PCR reads were re-called with MiXCR into one record per CDR3 protein. The sample records about 280,000 distinct CDR3 sequences, roughly 84% being singletons. Sequenced material: CD8+ T cells from PBMCs. These receptor sequences come from a human donor with multiple sclerosis.

This chain uses TRBV2 with TRBJ1-5; TRBD1 might be the D (5 bases). In germline, CDR1 is SNHLY, CDR2 FYNNEI. The CDR3 consists of 15 residues. Trimming removed 6 bases from V and 5 bases from J, with 17 bases in between. CDR3 coding DNA: TGTGCCAGCAGCCTCAACGGGGGGGAACATCAGCCCCAGCATTTT. It yields the protein CASSLNGGEHQPQHF.

V and J are TRBV5-1 and TRBJ2-3; D unclear. CDR1 is SGHRS, CDR2 YFSETQ, per germline. This CDR3 region has 15 residues. Trimming cost V 0 bases and J 1 base, with 9 bases left between them. This chain's CDR3 is CASSLEGSGTDTQYF. In nucleotides, the CDR3 is TGCGCCAGCAGCTTGGAAGGGTCCGGCACAGATACGCAGTATTTT.

V gene TRBV7-8 combines with J gene TRBJ2-7, with 10 bases lining up with TRBD2. CDR3 length: 15 amino acids. The V and J ends lost 5 bases and 3 bases, in that order; junction bases with no gene match: 7. CDR1 SGHVS and CDR2 FQNEAQ come from the germline V gene. The CDR3 nucleotides read TGTGCCAGCAGCCGACCGGGACTAGCGTTCTACGAGCAGTACTTC. As protein: CASSRPGLAFYEQYF.

The V and J genes are TRBV30 and TRBJ2-1; D is ambiguous. CDR1 and CDR2 from the germline V gene are GTSNPN and SVGIG (reference sequence). The CDR3 covers 11 residues. V was clipped by 6 bases and J by 16 bases, with 19 bases between them. This chain's CDR3 is CACLTGPPIFF. The CDR3 DNA is TGTGCCTGTCTAACCGGGCCCCCGATCTTCTTC.

The V call is TRBV4-1, the J call TRBJ1-1; the D is unclear. The CDR3 sequence is 15 residues long. CDR1 is MGHRA, CDR2 YSYEKL, per germline. Trimming removed 0 bases from V and 0 bases from J, with 8 bases in between. The CDR3 DNA reads as TGCGCCAGCAGCCAAGATAGATTTATGAACACTGAAGCTTTCTTT. Translating it yields CASSQDRFMNTEAFF.

This clonotype showed up just once. The chain recombines TRBV6-1 with TRBJ2-3; D call uncertain. V lost 3 bases and J lost 10, with 14 bases in between. In germline, CDR1 is MNHNS, CDR2 SASEGT. The CDR3 totals 13 residues. CDR3 bases: TGTGCCAGCAGTGACCCCGAGTATCTGCCGCAGTATTTT. Translated, it gives CASSDPEYLPQYF.

Only a few counts were recorded for this clonotype. This rearrangement joins TRBV6-1 to TRBJ2-1; 11 positions agree with TRBD2. Germline lookup yields CDR1 MNHNS and CDR2 SASEGT. This CDR3 has 15 residues. V lost 4 bases, J lost 5 bases, and 4 bases stayed unmatched. CDR3 nucleotides: TGTGCCAGCAGTGTGCTAGCGGGAGGAAACAATGAGCAGTTCTTC. It is translated as CASSVLAGGNNEQFF.

The rearrangement links TRBV28 to TRBJ2-7; 9 nucleotides agree with TRBD1. The CDR3 runs to 22 residues. V was clipped by 4 bases and J by 3 bases; unmatched bases: 28. In germline, CDR1 is MDHEN, CDR2 SYDVKM. CDR3 sequence reads: CASSCDTIHRFTGTGNNYEQYF. The DNA for the CDR3 is TGTGCCAGCAGTTGTGATACGATTCACCGATTTACCGGGACAGGGAACAACTACGAGCAGTACTTC.

Only a few counts were recorded for this clonotype. The chain couples TRBV11-2 to TRBJ2-1; no reliable D call. The CDR3 sequence is 13 residues long. CDR1 and CDR2 from the germline V gene are SGHAT and FQNNGV. V dropped 0 bases and J dropped 2 bases, with 2 bases sitting between them. CDR3 sequence (DNA): TGTGCCAGCAGCTTAGAACCCTACAATGAGCAGTTCTTC. It translates to CASSLEPYNEQFF.

The rearrangement uses TRBV28 and TRBJ2-5; D is unresolved. The CDR3 extends over 15 amino acids. Germline values: CDR1 MDHEN, CDR2 SYDVKM. The germline V and J ends were trimmed by 5 bases and 5 bases, with 18 bases remaining between them. CDR3 region: CASSPDIQGSETQYF. CDR3 in DNA: TGTGCCAGCAGTCCCGACATCCAAGGGTCGGAGACCCAGTACTTC.

The chain has TRBV5-1 and TRBJ2-7; a possible D gene is TRBD1 (5 bases). The CDR3 length is 17 residues. Germline CDR1 reads SGHRS; CDR2 reads YFSETQ. Trimming stripped 3 bases from V and 0 bases from J, with 19 bases between. The CDR3: CASSSGRRVRPSYEQYF. The DNA for the CDR3 is TGCGCCAGCAGCTCGGGCCGCAGGGTTCGTCCCTCCTACGAGCAGTACTTC.

The chain is built from TRBV7-2 and TRBJ2-1, with D uncertain. CDR1 is SGHTA, CDR2 FQGNSA, per germline. V lost 4 bases to trimming and J lost 14 bases, with 12 bases between them. This CDR3 region has 11 residues. For the CDR3, the DNA is TGTGCCAGCAGCTGGGATAGGGTGAAGTTCTTC. Translating it yields CASSWDRVKFF.

This chain links TRBV11-2 with TRBJ2-2; no definite D call. CDR3 length: 14 amino acids. Trimming removed 8 bases at V and 2 bases at J, with 12 bases between. CDR1 and CDR2 (germline): SGHAT, FQNNGV. The CDR3 sequence is CASRTGKNTGELFF. The CDR3 DNA is TGTGCCAGCCGAACCGGCAAAAACACCGGGGAGCTGTTTTTT.

The chain is built from TRBV5-1 and TRBJ1-5; 7 bases map to TRBD1. With 5 bases clipped from V and 0 bases from J, the junction kept 11 bases outside the gene matches. The CDR3 is 17 amino acids. Looked up from germline, CDR1 is SGHRS and CDR2 is YFSETQ. CDR3 sequence: CASSINGTAYSNQPQHF. The CDR3 bases are TGCGCCAGCAGTATTAACGGGACAGCCTATAGCAATCAGCCCCAGCATTTT. Using reference TRBV5-1 and TRBJ1-5 for the parts outside the CDR3, the full variable domain is KAGVTQTPRYLIKTRGQQVTLSCSPISGHRSVSWYQQTPGQGLQFLFEYFSETQRNKGNFPGRFSGRQFSNSRSEMNVSTLELGDSALYLCASSINGTAYSNQPQHFGDGTRLSIL.

V usage is TRBV20-1 and J usage is TRBJ2-1; weak D call: TRBD2 (5 bases). This CDR3 has 13 residues. Germline CDR1 is DFQATT and CDR2 is SNEGSKA (reference sequence). V gave up 6 bases and J gave up 0 bases, with 9 bases separating them. CDR3 sequence (DNA): TGCAGTGCCGGGGAGAGCTCCTACAATGAGCAGTTCTTC. This translates into CSAGESSYNEQFF.